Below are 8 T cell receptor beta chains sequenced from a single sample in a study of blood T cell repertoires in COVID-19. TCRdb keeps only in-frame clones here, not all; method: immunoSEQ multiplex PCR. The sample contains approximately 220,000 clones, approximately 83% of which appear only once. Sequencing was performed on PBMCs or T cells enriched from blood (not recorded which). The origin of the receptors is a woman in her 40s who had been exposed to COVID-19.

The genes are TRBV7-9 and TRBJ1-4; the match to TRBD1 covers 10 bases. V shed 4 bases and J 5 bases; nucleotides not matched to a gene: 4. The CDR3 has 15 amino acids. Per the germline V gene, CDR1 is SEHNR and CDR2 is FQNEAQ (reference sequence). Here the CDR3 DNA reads TGTGCCAGCAGCTCGAGGACAGGGGGAAATGAAAAACTGTTTTTT. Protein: CASSSRTGGNEKLFF.

CDR3 loop: CASSPDRNYGYTF. The CDR3 DNA reads TGTGCCAGCAGTCCGGACAGGAACTATGGCTACACCTTC. The J gene is TRBJ1-2, the V gene TRBV28; 7 bases line up with TRBD1. The germline CDR1 and CDR2 sequences are MDHEN and SYDVKM. Trimming cost V 5 bases and J 2 bases; bases outside gene matches: 2. The CDR3 totals 13 residues.

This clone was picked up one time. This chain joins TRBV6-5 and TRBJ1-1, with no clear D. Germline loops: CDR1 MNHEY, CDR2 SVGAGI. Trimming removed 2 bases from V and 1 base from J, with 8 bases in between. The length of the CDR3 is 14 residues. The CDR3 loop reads CASSYADTNTEAFF. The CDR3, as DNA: TGTGCCAGCAGTTACGCTGACACGAACACTGAAGCTTTCTTT.

The CDR3 region is CASSEVTGDQPQHF. As DNA, the CDR3 is TGTGCCAGCAGTGAAGTCACAGGGGATCAGCCCCAGCATTTT. The gene calls are TRBV2 and TRBJ1-5, with 7 bases identical to TRBD1. Trimming took 1 base from V and 5 from J; bases not matched to a gene: 2. The CDR3 spans 14 residues. Germline assignment: CDR1 SNHLY and CDR2 FYNNEI.

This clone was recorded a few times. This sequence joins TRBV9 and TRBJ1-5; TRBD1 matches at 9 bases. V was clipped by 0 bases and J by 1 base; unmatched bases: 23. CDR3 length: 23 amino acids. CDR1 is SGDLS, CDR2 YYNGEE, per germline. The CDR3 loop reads CASSVVGDRDNMLMGESNQPQHF. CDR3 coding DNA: TGTGCCAGCAGCGTAGTTGGGGACAGGGACAATATGTTGATGGGGGAAAGCAATCAGCCCCAGCATTTT.

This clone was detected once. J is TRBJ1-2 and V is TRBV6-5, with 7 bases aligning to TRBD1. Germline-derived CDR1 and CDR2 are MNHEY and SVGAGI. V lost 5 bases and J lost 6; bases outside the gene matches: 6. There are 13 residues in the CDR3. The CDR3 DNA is TGTGCCAGCAGTCTTGACAGGGACGATGGCTACACCTTC. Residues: CASSLDRDDGYTF.

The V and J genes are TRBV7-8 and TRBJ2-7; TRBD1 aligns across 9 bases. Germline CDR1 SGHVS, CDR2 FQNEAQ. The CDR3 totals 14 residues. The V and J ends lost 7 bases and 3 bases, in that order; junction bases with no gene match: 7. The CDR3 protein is CASTPTGGGYEQYF. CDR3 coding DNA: TGTGCCAGCACCCCGACAGGGGGTGGCTACGAGCAGTACTTC.

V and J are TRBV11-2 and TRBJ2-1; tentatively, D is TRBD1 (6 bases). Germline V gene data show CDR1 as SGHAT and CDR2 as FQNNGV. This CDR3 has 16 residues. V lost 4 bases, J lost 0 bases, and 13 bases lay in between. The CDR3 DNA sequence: TGTGCCAGCAGCTCCCTTCGAGGGGGCTCCTACAATGAGCAGTTCTTC. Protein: CASSSLRGGSYNEQFF.